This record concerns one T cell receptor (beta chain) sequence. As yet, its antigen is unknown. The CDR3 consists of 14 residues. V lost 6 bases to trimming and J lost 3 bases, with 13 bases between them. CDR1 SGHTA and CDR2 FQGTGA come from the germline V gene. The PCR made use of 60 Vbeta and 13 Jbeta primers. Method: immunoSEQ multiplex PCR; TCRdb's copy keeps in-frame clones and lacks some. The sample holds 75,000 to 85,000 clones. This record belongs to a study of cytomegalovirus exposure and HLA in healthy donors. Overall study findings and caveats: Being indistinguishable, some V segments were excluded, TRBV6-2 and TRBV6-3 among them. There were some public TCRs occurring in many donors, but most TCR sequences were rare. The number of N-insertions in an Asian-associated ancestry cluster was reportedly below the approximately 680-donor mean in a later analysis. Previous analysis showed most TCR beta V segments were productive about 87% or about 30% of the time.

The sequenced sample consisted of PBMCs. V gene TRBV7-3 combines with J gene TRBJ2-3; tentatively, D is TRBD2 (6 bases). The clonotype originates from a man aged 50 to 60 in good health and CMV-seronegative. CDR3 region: CASREGHPTDTQYF. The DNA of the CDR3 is TGTGCCAGCAGGGAGGGGCATCCGACAGATACGCAGTATTTT.